The clone carrying this T cell receptor beta chain was seen more than once but under ten times. Full-length variable regions came from constant-region reverse primers plus semi-nested Nested Universal Primer A PCR. TCRdb reprocessed the 5' RACE reads via MiXCR and lists one record per CDR3 protein. The sample includes approximately 21,000 distinct CDR3 sequences, more than 30% of them seen just once. The CDR3 runs 17 residues. V was pared by 3 bases and J by 1 base, with 16 bases between. Germline V gene data show CDR1 as MGHRA and CDR2 as YSYEKL. Sequencing was performed on tumor-infiltrating naive CD4+ T cells sorted from the breast tumor. The subset here: naive CD4+ T cells, CD4+CD45RA+CD25-. The sequence derives from a female donor with breast cancer. The V gene is TRBV4-1, the J gene TRBJ1-5, with no clear D. CDR3 residues: CASSHELGGRSNQPQHF. For the CDR3, the DNA is TGCGCCAGCAGCCATGAACTCGGTGGTCGGAGCAATCAGCCCCAGCATTTT.